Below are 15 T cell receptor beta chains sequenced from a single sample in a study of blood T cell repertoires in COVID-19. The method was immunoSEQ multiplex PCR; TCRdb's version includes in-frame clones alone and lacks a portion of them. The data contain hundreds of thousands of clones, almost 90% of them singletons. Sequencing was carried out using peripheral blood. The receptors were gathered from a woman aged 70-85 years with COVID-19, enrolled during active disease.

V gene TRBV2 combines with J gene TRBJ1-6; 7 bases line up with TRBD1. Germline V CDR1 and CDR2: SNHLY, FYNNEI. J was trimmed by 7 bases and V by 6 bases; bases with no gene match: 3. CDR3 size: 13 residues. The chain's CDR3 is CASRGQTNSPLHF. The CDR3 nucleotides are TGTGCCAGCAGGGGACAGACAAATTCACCCCTCCACTTT.

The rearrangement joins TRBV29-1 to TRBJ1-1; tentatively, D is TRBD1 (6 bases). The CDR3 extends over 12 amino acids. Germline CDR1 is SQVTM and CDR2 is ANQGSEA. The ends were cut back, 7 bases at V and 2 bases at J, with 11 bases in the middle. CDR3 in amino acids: CSGGTLNTEAFF. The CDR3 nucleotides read TGCAGCGGAGGGACACTTAACACTGAAGCTTTCTTT.

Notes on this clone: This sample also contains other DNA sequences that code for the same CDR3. The CDR3 reads CASSQASGNTIYF. As DNA, the CDR3 is TGTGCCAGCTCACAAGCGTCTGGAAACACCATATATTTT. This chain joins TRBV3-1 (or the pseudogene TRBV3-2) and TRBJ1-3; D gene uncertain. CDR3 size: 13 residues. V lost 8 bases and J 1 base, leaving 9 bases between the germline ends. The germline gives CDR1 LGHDT, CDR2 YNNKEL (reference sequence).

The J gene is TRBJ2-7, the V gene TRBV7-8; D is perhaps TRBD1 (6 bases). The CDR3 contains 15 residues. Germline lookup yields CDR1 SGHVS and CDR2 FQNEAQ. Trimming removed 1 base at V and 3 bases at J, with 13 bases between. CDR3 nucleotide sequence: TGTGCCAGCAGCTTAGGGCCAACAGGGATCTACGAGCAGTACTTC. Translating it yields CASSLGPTGIYEQYF.

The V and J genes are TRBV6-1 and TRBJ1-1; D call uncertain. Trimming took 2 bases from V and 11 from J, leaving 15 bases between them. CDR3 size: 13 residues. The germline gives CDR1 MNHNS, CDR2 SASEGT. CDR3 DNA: TGTGCCAGCAGTGAAAGCGCTGCCTCAAGGGCTTTCTTT. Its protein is CASSESAASRAFF.

This CDR3 is CASSEFGGPQHF. In nucleotides, the CDR3 is TGTGCCAGCAGTGAATTCGGGGGGCCCCAGCATTTT. The V and J genes are TRBV6-1 and TRBJ1-5, with TRBD1 as a possible D gene (5 bases). V was clipped by 2 bases and J by 9 bases, with 8 bases between them. Per the germline V gene, CDR1 is MNHNS and CDR2 is SASEGT. This CDR3 spans 12 amino acids.

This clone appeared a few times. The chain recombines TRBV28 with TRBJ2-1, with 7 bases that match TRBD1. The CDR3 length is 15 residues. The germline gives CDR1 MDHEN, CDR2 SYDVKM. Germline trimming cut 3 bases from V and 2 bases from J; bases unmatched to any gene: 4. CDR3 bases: TGTGCCAGCAGTTTTATTCAGGGGGCCTACAATGAGCAGTTCTTC. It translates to CASSFIQGAYNEQFF.

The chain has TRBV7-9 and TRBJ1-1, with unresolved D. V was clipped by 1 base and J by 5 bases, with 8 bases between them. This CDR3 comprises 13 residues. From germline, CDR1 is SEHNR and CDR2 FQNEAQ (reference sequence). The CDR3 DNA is TGTGCCAGCAGCTTAGATCCAGATACTGAAGCTTTCTTT. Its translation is CASSLDPDTEAFF.

CDR3 residues: CASRPGGGEKLFF. The CDR3 DNA sequence: TGTGCCAGCAGACCAGGGGGCGGTGAAAAACTGTTTTTT. V gene TRBV6-5 combines with J gene TRBJ1-4; 8 bases fit TRBD1. V dropped 6 bases and J dropped 7; count of bases not matched to a gene: 4. The CDR3 has 13 residues. In germline, CDR1 is MNHEY, CDR2 SVGAGI.

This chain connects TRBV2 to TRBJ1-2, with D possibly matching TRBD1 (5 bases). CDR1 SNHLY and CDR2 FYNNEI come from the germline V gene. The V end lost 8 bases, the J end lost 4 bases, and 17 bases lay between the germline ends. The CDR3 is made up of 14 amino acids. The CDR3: CASSPTQVRYGYTF. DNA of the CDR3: TGTGCCAGCTCCCCCACACAGGTGCGCTATGGCTACACCTTC.

Written as DNA, the CDR3 is TGTGCCAGTAGTATAGGGGCGATTCCAACTAATGAAAAACTGTTTTTT. Protein: CASSIGAIPTNEKLFF. This chain joins TRBV19 and TRBJ1-4; D ambiguous. Germline CDR1 reads LNHDA; CDR2 reads SQIVND (reference sequence). The CDR3 sequence is 16 residues long. V was cut by 1 base and J by 0 bases, with 9 bases left in between.

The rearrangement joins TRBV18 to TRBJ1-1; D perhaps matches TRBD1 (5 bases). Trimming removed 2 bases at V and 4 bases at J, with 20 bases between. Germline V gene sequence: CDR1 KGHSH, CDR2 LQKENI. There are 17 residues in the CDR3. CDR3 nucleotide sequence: TGTGCCAGCTCACCATGGCTCCCAGGGAGGACGGGCACTGAAGCTTTCTTT. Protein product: CASSPWLPGRTGTEAFF.

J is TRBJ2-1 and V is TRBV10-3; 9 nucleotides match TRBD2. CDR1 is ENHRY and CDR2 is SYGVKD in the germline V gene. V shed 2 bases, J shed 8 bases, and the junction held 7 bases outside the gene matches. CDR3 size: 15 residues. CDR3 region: CAISEIASGAYEQFF. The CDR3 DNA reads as TGTGCCATCAGTGAGATTGCTAGCGGGGCGTATGAGCAGTTCTTC.

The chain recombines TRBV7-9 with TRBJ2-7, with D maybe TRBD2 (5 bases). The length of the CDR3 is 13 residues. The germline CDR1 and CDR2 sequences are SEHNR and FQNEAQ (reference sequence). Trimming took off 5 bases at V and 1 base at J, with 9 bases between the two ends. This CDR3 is CASSRLPSYEQYF. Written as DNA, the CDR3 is TGTGCCAGCAGCAGACTACCGTCCTACGAGCAGTACTTC. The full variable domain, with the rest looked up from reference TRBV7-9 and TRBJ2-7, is DTGVSQNPRHKITKRGQNVTFRCDPISEHNRLYWYRQTLGQGPEFLTYFQNEAQLEKSRLLSDRFSAERPKGSFSTLEIQRTEQGDSAMYLCASSRLPSYEQYFGPGTRLTVT.

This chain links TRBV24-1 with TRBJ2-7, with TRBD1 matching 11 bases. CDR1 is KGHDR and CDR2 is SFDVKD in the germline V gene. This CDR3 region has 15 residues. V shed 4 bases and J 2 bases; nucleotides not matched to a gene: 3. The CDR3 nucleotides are TGTGCCACCAGTGACTCGGACAGGGGGCCCTACGAGCAGTACTTC. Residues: CATSDSDRGPYEQYF.